This is a list of T cell receptor beta chains from one sample in a study of long-term antiretroviral therapy in people with HIV. Some clones are missing from TCRdb's copy, which holds only in-frame ones; the method was immunoSEQ multiplex PCR. The table shows about 34,000 clones, with around 94% occurring only once. The sequenced sample was unsorted PBMCs, obtained approximately 5 years after starting antiretroviral therapy. The receptors originated from a woman aged 45-65 years with HIV. The CDR3 runs from the conserved cysteine through the conserved F or W. The D gene is left open where the match is weak. Not all rows give a size; the values are once, few, many and, for expanded clones, a class.

j_gene	v_gene	len	d_gene	abundance	CDR3nt	CDR3aa
TRBJ1-6	TRBV6-5	12	NA	few	TGTGCCAGCAGTCAGGGACTCTCACCCCTCCACTTT	CASSQGLSPLHF
TRBJ1-4	TRBV4-3	16	TRBD1	NA	TGCGCCAGCAGCCAAGACCTCAGGGGGGGGAGTGAAAAACTGTTTTTT	CASSQDLRGGSEKLFF
TRBJ1-4	TRBV6-5	12	NA	NA	TGTGCCAGCTATCGGCGGGGGAAAAAACTGTTTTTT	CASYRRGKKLFF
TRBJ1-5	TRBV7-2	16	NA	NA	TGTGCCAGCAGCTCCGGCGGGGGCAGCCGTGGGCAGCCCCAGCATTTT	CASSSGGGSRGQPQHF
TRBJ2-2	TRBV12-5	13	NA	NA	TGTGCTAGTGGTCAAAGGTACCGCGGGGAGCTGTTTTTT	CASGQRYRGELFF
TRBJ2-1	TRBV6-4	15	TRBD1	NA	TGTGCCAGCAGTGATCGACAGGGGGTTTTGAATGAGCAGTTCTTC	CASSDRQGVLNEQFF
TRBJ2-7	TRBV5-1	15	NA	once	TGCGCCAGCAGCTTCAGGACATATCCCCCCTACGAGCAGTACTTC	CASSFRTYPPYEQYF
TRBJ1-3	TRBV18	15	NA	NA	TGTGCCAGCTCATCTGACAGTACTTCTGGAAACACCATATATTTT	CASSSDSTSGNTIYF
TRBJ2-6	TRBV11-2	17	NA	once	TGTGCCAGCAGCTTAGTTTTTGGCAGAGCAGGGGCCAACGTCCTGACTTTC	CASSLVFGRAGANVLTF
TRBJ2-3	TRBV7-3	15	TRBD2	NA	TGTGCCAGCAGCCGCACGGGGGGGGGCACAGATACGCAGTATTTT	CASSRTGGGTDTQYF
TRBJ2-2	TRBV6-4	16	NA	NA	TGTGCCAGCAGTGAAGTAGCGTATGGGAAAACCGGGGAGCTGTTTTTT	CASSEVAYGKTGELFF
TRBJ2-5	TRBV18	16	TRBD2	NA	TGTGCCAGCTCACTGGGACTAGCGGGGTCCTGGGAGACCCAGTACTTC	CASSLGLAGSWETQYF
TRBJ2-2	TRBV5-1	15	NA	NA	TGCGCCAGCAGCTTGGTGGCAGCTAACACCGGGGAGCTGTTTTTT	CASSLVAANTGELFF
TRBJ2-2	TRBV6-6	15	TRBD1	NA	TGTGCCAGCAGGACAGGGAGTCTGGACACCGGGGAGCTGTTTTTT	CASRTGSLDTGELFF
TRBJ1-2	TRBV5-6	15	TRBD1	NA	TGTGCCAGCAGCGCCCCGGGACAGGGCGGGTATGGCTACACCTTC	CASSAPGQGGYGYTF
TRBJ1-2	TRBV6-5	16	NA	NA	TGTGCCAGCAGTTACCGTGGGACCCCAGCTAACTATGGCTACACCTTC	CASSYRGTPANYGYTF
TRBJ1-1	TRBV2	10	NA	once	TGTGCCAGCAAAGGGACTAGTGCTTTCTTT	CASKGTSAFF
TRBJ2-5	TRBV5-4	14	TRBD1	NA	TGTGCCAGCAGCCCACAACAGGGGGAAGAGACCCAGTACTTC	CASSPQQGEETQYF
TRBJ1-1	TRBV20-1	10	NA	NA	TGCAGTGCTGGGGAAGGTCGAGCTTTCTTT	CSAGEGRAFF
TRBJ2-2	TRBV6-6	14	TRBD1	NA	TGTGCCAGCAGGGGGACAGGGAACACCGGGGAGCTGTTTTTT	CASRGTGNTGELFF
TRBJ2-6	TRBV6-5	15	NA	once	TGTGCCAGCAGTTACGGAGACTCTGGGGCCAACGTCCTGACTTTC	CASSYGDSGANVLTF
TRBJ1-1	TRBV19	17	TRBD1	NA	TGTGCCAGTAGTCGAACCGGGACAGGCTCCAAAAACACTGAAGCTTTCTTT	CASSRTGTGSKNTEAFF
TRBJ1-5	TRBV6-1	15	NA	NA	TGTGCCAGCAGTGCGACAGGCGATAGCAATCAGCCCCAGCATTTT	CASSATGDSNQPQHF
TRBJ2-4	TRBV6-5	14	TRBD1	NA	TGTGCCAGCAGTCGGACAGGGGTTGAGGACATTCAGTACTTC	CASSRTGVEDIQYF
TRBJ1-3	TRBV5-6	15	NA	NA	TGTGCCAGCAGCTTGAGAGGGGCAGCTGGAAACACCATATATTTT	CASSLRGAAGNTIYF
TRBJ2-7	TRBV21-1	12	NA	once	TGTGCCAGACCGCGGGGGAGGTACGAGCAGTACTTC	CARPRGRYEQYF
TRBJ1-4	TRBV6-6	14	NA	NA	TGTGCCAGCAGCGTACAGGGTCAGATTGAAAAACTGTTTTTT	CASSVQGQIEKLFF
TRBJ2-3	TRBV27	19	NA	NA	TGTGCCAGCAGCTTGTATAGGGGTGCGCAAACTTATAGCACAGATACGCAGTATTTT	CASSLYRGAQTYSTDTQYF
TRBJ2-5	TRBV4-1	16	NA	NA	TGCGCCAGCAGCCAAAGGTCATTAGCGTACCAAGAGACCCAGTACTTC	CASSQRSLAYQETQYF
TRBJ2-3	TRBV12-5	14	NA	NA	TGTGCTAGTGGTTTGGATTTCGGCACAGATACGCAGTATTTT	CASGLDFGTDTQYF
TRBJ1-2	TRBV5-1	14	TRBD1	NA	TGCGCCAGCAGCCCAGGGACAGGGGCCGGAGGCTACACCTTC	CASSPGTGAGGYTF
TRBJ2-3	TRBV6-4	14	TRBD2	NA	TGTGCCAGCAGTGATAGCGGGGATGCCAATACGCAGTATTTT	CASSDSGDANTQYF
TRBJ1-1	TRBV15	16	NA	NA	TGTGCCACCAGCAGAGCAGTCGGAGGCCTCTTCCTTGAAGCTTTCTTT	CATSRAVGGLFLEAFF
TRBJ2-7	TRBV7-2	14	NA	NA	TGTGCCAGCAGCCACGGGACTTACGCCTACGAGCAGTACTTC	CASSHGTYAYEQYF
TRBJ2-2	TRBV11-3	15	TRBD2	NA	TGTGCCAGCAGCTTAGACCGCGGGGGCACCGGGGAGCTGTTTTTT	CASSLDRGGTGELFF
TRBJ1-5	TRBV7-8	14	NA	NA	TGTGCCAGCAGCTTAGGTGGGGGGGATCAGCCCCAGCATTTT	CASSLGGGDQPQHF
TRBJ2-1	TRBV7-2	14	TRBD2	NA	TGTGCCAGCAGCTCGACTATGGCGGGGGGGCCGCAGTTCTTC	CASSSTMAGGPQFF
TRBJ1-5	TRBV6-4	19	NA	NA	TGTGCCAGCAGTGACGACCCCATAGTCCCCAGGGTGGTGCGACAGCCCCAGCATTTT	CASSDDPIVPRVVRQPQHF
TRBJ2-2	TRBV5-6	14	NA	NA	TGTGCCAGCAGCCGAAGGTCGAACACCGGGGAGCTGTTTTTT	CASSRRSNTGELFF
TRBJ2-2	TRBV5-6	15	TRBD1	NA	TGTGCCAGCAGCTTCGGGACAGGGCTTTCCGGGGAGCTGTTTTTT	CASSFGTGLSGELFF
TRBJ1-2	TRBV9	15	NA	NA	TGTGCCAGCAGCGCCCGCGGGAGTTTGGACTATGGCTACACCTTC	CASSARGSLDYGYTF
TRBJ2-7	TRBV7-9	14	TRBD1	NA	TGTGCCAGCAGCGAGACAGGGGAGGTCTACGAGCAGTACTTC	CASSETGEVYEQYF
TRBJ1-5	TRBV2	16	TRBD1	NA	TGTGCCAGCAGTGAAGCGCTTAGGCAGGGGGCTCAGCCCCAGCATTTT	CASSEALRQGAQPQHF
TRBJ1-1	TRBV5-5	15	NA	NA	TGTGCCAGCAGCCCCCGGGACACCACCAACACTGAAGCTTTCTTT	CASSPRDTTNTEAFF
TRBJ2-3	TRBV9	15	TRBD2	NA	TGTGCCAGCACCCTAGCGGGGGGTAGCACAGATACGCAGTATTTT	CASTLAGGSTDTQYF
TRBJ1-2	TRBV7-8	14	TRBD1	NA	TGTGCCAGCACCCTATATACAGGGGGGGATGGCTACACCTTC	CASTLYTGGDGYTF
TRBJ1-5	TRBV7-8	16	NA	NA	TGTGCCAGCAGCTTCAATAAGGGGACGAGCAATCAGCCCCAGCATTTT	CASSFNKGTSNQPQHF
TRBJ1-5	TRBV6-1	15	NA	NA	TGTGCCAGCAGTGAAGTCAGGGGAGGAAATCAGCCCCAGCATTTT	CASSEVRGGNQPQHF
TRBJ1-5	TRBV6-6	15	TRBD1	NA	TGTGCCAGCAGGGGCGGACAGGGGGGCAATCAGCCCCAGCATTTT	CASRGGQGGNQPQHF
TRBJ2-3	TRBV7-8	18	TRBD1	once	TGTGCCAGCAGCTTAGCGTCGGGCAGGGGGTTATGGACAGATACGCAGTATTTT	CASSLASGRGLWTDTQYF
TRBJ2-2	TRBV4-3	17	TRBD2	once	TGCGCCAGCAGCCAAGACCCAGCGGGGTTAAACACCGGGGAGCTGTTTTTT	CASSQDPAGLNTGELFF
TRBJ2-7	TRBV15	15	NA	NA	TGTGCCACCAGCAGAGAGGGGGGGCGCGGGGACGAGCAGTACTTC	CATSREGGRGDEQYF
TRBJ1-5	TRBV5-1	19	NA	NA	TGCGCCAGCAGCTTGGTAACAGGGCCGCCAACCGATAGCAATCAGCCCCAGCATTTT	CASSLVTGPPTDSNQPQHF